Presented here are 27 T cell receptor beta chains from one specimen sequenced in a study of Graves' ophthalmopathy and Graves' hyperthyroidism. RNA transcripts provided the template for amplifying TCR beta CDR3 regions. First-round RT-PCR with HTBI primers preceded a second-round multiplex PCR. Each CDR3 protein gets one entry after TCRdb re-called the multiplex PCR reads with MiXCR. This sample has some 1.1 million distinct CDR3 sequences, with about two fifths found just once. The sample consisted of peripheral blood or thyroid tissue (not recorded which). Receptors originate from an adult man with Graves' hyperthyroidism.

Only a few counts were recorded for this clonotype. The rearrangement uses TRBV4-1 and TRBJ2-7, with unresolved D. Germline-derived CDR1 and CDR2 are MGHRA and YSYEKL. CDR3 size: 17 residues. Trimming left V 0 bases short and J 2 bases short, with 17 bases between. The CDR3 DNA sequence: TGCGCCAGCAGCCAAGATCGATCGAGGCTCCCAACCTACGAGCAGTACTTC. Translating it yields CASSQDRSRLPTYEQYF.

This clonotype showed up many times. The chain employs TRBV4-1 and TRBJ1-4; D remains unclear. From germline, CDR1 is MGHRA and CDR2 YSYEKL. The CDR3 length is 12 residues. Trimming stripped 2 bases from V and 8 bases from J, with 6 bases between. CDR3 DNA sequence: TGCGCCAGCAGCCAACAGAACGAAAAACTGTTTTTT. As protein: CASSQQNEKLFF.

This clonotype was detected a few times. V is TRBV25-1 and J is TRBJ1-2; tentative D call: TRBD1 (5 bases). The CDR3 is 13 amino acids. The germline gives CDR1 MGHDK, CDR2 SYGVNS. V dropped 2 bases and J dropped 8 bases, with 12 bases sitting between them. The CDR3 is CASSEGPGRGYTF. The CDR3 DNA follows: TGTGCCAGCAGTGAAGGACCGGGACGGGGCTACACCTTC.

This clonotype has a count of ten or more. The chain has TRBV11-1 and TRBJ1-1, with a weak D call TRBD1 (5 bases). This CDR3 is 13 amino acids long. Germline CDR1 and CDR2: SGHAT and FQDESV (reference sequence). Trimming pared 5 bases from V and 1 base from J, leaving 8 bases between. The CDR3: CASSNTGNTEAFF. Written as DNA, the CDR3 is TGTGCCAGCAGCAACACAGGGAACACTGAAGCTTTCTTT.

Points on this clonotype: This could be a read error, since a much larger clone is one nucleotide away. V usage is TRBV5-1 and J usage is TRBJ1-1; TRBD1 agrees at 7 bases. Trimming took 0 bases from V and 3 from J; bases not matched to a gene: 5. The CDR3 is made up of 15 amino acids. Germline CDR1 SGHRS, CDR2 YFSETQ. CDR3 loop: CASSLEGARDTEAFF. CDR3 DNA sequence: TGCGCCAGCAGCTTGGAGGGGGCGCGCGACACTGAAGCTTTCTTT.

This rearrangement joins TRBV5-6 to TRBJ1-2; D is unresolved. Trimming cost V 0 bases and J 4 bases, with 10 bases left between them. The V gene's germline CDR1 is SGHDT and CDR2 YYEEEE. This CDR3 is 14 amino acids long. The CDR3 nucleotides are TGTGCCAGCAGCTTGGCGGTCGCGACCTATGGCTACACCTTC. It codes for CASSLAVATYGYTF. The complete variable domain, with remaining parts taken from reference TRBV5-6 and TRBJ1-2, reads DAGVTQSPTHLIKTRGQQVTLRCSPKSGHDTVSWYQQALGQGPQFIFQYYEEEERQRGNFPDRFSGHQFPNYSSELNVNALLLGDSALYLCASSLAVATYGYTFGSGTRLTVV.

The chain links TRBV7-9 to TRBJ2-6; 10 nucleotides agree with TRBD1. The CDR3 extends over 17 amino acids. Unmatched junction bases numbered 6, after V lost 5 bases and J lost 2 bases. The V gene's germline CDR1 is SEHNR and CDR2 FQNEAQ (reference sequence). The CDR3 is CASSRTGGMTGANVLTF. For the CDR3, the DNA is TGTGCCAGCAGCCGGACAGGGGGAATGACTGGGGCCAACGTCCTGACTTTC.

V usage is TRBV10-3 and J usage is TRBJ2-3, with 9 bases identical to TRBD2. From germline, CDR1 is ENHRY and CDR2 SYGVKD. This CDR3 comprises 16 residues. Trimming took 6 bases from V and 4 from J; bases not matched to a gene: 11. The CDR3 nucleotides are TGTGCCATCAGCGAAGCGGGAGGAGCCCCCGCAGATACGCAGTATTTT. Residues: CAISEAGGAPADTQYF.

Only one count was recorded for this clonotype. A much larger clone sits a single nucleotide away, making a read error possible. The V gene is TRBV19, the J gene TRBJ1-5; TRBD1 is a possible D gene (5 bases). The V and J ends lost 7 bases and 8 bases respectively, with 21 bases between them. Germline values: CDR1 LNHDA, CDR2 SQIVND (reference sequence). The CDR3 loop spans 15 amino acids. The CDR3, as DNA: TGTGCCAGTAATTTACGGGCCTCCCCAGGGAAGCCCCAGCATTTT. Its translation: CASNLRASPGKPQHF.

CDR3 sequence (DNA): TGTGCCAGTGGGCAGCCCCAGTACTTC. Encoded protein: CASGQPQYF. This sequence joins TRBV6-6 and TRBJ2-5; no definite D call. The V gene lost 9 bases and the J gene lost 9 bases, with 8 bases spanning the gap. This CDR3 is built from 9 residues. Germline CDR1 reads MNHNY; CDR2 reads SVGAGI (reference sequence).

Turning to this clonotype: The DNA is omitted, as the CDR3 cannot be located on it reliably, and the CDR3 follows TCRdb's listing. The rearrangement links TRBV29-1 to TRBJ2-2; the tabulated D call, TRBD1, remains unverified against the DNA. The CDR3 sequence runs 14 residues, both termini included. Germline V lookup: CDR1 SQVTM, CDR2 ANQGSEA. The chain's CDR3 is CSVGTQGTPGSCFF.

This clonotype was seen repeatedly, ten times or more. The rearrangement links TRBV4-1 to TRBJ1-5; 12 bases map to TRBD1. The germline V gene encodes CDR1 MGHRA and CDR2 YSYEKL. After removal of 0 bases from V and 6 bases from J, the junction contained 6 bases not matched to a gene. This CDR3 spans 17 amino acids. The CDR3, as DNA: TGCGCCAGCAGCCAAGATCCCCCGGGACAGGGGGCTCAGCCCCAGCATTTT. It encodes CASSQDPPGQGAQPQHF.

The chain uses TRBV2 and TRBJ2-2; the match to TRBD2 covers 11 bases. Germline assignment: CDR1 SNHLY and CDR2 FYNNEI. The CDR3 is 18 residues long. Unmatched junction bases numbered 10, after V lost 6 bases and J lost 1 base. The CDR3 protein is CASRETVAGGKNTGELFF. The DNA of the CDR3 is TGTGCCAGCAGGGAAACAGTAGCGGGGGGGAAGAACACCGGGGAGCTGTTTTTT.

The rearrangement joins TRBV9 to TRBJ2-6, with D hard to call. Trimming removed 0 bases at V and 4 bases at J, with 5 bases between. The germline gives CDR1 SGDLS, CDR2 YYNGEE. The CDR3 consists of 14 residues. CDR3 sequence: CASSVGGGANVLTF. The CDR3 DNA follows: TGTGCCAGCAGCGTAGGGGGAGGGGCCAACGTCCTGACTTTC.

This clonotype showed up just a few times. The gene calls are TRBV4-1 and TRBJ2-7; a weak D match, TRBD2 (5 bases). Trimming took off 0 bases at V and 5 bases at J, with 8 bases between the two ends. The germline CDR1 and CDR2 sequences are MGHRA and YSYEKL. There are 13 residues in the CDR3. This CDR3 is CASSQDDYHEQYF. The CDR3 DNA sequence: TGCGCCAGCAGCCAAGATGACTACCACGAGCAGTACTTC.

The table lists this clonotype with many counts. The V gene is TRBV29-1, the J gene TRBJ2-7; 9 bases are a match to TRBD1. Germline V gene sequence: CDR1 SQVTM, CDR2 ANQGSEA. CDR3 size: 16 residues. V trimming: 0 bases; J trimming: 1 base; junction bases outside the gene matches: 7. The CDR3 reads CSVEEKQGAKSYEQYF. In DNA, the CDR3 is TGCAGCGTTGAAGAAAAACAGGGGGCGAAATCCTACGAGCAGTACTTC.

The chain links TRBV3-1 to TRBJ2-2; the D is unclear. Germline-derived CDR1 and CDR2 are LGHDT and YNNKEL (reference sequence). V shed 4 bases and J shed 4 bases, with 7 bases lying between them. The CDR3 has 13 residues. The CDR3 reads CASSRGVTGELFF. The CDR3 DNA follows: TGTGCCAGCAGCCGAGGAGTCACCGGGGAGCTGTTTTTT.

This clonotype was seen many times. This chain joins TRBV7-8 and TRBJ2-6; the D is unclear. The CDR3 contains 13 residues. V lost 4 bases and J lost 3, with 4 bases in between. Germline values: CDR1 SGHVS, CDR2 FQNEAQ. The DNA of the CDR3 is TGTGCCAGCAGCTCCTATGGGGCCAACGTCCTGACTTTC. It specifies CASSSYGANVLTF.

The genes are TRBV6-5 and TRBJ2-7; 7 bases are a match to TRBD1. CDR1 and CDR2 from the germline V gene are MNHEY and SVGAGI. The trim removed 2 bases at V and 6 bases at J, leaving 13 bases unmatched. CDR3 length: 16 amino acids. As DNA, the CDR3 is TGTGCCAGCAGTTACCTCTTGACAGGGCAAGGTTCCGAGCAGTACTTC. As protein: CASSYLLTGQGSEQYF.

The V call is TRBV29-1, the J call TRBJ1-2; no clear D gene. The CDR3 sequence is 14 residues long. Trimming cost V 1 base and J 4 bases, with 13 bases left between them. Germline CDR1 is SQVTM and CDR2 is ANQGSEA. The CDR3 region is CSVEALLYSYGYTF. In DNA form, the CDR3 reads TGCAGCGTTGAAGCTCTTCTGTACTCCTATGGCTACACCTTC.

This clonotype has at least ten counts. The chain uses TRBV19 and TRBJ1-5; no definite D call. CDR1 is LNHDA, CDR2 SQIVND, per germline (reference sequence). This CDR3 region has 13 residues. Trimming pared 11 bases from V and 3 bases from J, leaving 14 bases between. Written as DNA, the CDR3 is TGTGCCGCAGCTGGACGGAACAATCAGCCCCAGCATTTT. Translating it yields CAAAGRNNQPQHF.

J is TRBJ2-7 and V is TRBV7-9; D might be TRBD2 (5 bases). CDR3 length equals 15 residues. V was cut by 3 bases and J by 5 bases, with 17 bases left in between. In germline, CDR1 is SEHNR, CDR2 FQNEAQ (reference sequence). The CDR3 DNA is TGTGCCAGCAGCTTGGAGGCAGCCCCAATCCACGAGCAGTACTTC. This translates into CASSLEAAPIHEQYF.

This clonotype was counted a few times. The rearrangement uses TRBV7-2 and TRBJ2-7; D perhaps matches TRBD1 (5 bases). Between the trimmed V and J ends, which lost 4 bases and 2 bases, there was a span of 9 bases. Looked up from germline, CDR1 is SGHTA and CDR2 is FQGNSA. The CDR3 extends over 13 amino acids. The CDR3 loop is CASSCEDTYEQYF. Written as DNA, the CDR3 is TGTGCCAGCAGCTGCGAGGACACCTACGAGCAGTACTTC. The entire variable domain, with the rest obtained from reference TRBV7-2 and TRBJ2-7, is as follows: GAGVSQSPSNKVTEKGKDVELRCDPISGHTALYWYRQSLGQGLEFLIYFQGNSAPDKSGLPSDRFSAERTGGSVSTLTIQRTQQEDSAVYLCASSCEDTYEQYFGPGTRLTVT.

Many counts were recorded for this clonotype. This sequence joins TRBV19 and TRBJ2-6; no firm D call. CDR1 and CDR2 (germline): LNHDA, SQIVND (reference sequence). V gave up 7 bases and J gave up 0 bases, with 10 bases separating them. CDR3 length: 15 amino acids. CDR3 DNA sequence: TGTGCCAGTACTCAACAGAGCTCTGGGGCCAACGTCCTGACTTTC. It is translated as CASTQQSSGANVLTF.

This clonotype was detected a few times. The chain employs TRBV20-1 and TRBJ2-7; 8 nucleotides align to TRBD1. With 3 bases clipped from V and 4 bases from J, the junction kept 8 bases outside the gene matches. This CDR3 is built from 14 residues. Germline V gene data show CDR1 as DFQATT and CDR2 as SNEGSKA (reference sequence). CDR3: CSARGRTGSYEQYF. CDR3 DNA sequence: TGCAGTGCTAGGGGGAGGACAGGGTCATACGAGCAGTACTTC.

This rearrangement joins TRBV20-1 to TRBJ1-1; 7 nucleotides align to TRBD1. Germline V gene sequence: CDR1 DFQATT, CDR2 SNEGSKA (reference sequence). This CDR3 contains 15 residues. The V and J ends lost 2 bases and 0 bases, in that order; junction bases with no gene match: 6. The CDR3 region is CSARKTGNMNTEAFF. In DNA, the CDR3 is TGCAGTGCTAGAAAGACAGGGAACATGAACACTGAAGCTTTCTTT.

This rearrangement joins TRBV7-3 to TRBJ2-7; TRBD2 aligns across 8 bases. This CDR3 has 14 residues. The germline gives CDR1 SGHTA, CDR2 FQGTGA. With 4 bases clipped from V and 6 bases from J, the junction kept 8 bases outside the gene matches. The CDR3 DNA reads TGTGCCAGCAGCTCCCGGACTAGCTCGGGCGAGCAGTACTTC. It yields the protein CASSSRTSSGEQYF.